A selection of T cell receptor beta chains follows, all from one sample in a study of PD-1 blockade in classical Hodgkin lymphoma. Method: immunoSEQ multiplex PCR; TCRdb's copy keeps in-frame clones and lacks some. The sample lists about 27,000 clones; 80% to 90% were seen once. This material consisted of CD8+ T cells from blood, taken at baseline. These receptor sequences come from a human donor with classical Hodgkin lymphoma. The CDR3 runs from the conserved cysteine through the conserved F or W. The D gene is left open where the match is weak. Rows may omit the clone size; those that give it use once, few, many or a size class.

j_call | clone_size | v_call | d_call | cdr3_nt | cdr3_aa
TRBJ2-1 | . | TRBV7-8 | TRBD2 | TGTGCCAGCAGCTCACTCGGACTAGCGGCCAATGAGCAGTTCTTC | CASSSLGLAANEQFF
TRBJ1-4 | . | TRBV4-1 | . | TGCGCCAGCAGCCAAGTCCAGGAAAAACTGTTTTTT | CASSQVQEKLFF
TRBJ2-7 | few | TRBV27 | . | TGTGCCAGCAGTTTATCCCCCTCGGGTGGCGAGCAGTACTTC | CASSLSPSGGEQYF
TRBJ2-7 | . | TRBV10-1 | TRBD1 | TGCGCCAGCAGTAGGGACAGCGCCGGCTACGAGCAGTACTTC | CASSRDSAGYEQYF
TRBJ2-3 | . | TRBV5-6 | . | TGTGCCAGCAGCCGATACACGAATACGCAGTATTTT | CASSRYTNTQYF
TRBJ2-3 | . | TRBV4-2 | . | TGTGCCAGCAGCCAAGACCGACAGACCTATACGCAGTATTTT | CASSQDRQTYTQYF
TRBJ2-2 | . | TRBV28 | . | TGTGCCAGCAGTTTCAGACGGAGGACCGGGGAGCTGTTTTTT | CASSFRRRTGELFF
TRBJ1-1 | . | TRBV6-6 | . | TGTGCCAGCAGTTACTCTCCCGGAAATCTGAACACTGAAGCTTTCTTT | CASSYSPGNLNTEAFF
TRBJ2-5 | . | TRBV5-1 | . | TGCGCCAGCAGCTTACAAGAGACCCAGTACTTC | CASSLQETQYF
TRBJ1-2 | few | TRBV6-5 | TRBD1 | TGTGCCAGCACTACTACAGGGGGCGCGAACTATGGCTACACCTTC | CASTTTGGANYGYTF
TRBJ2-7 | . | TRBV27 | TRBD1 | TGTGCCAGCAGTGCCGGACAGGTTCGGGTTTCCTACGAGCAGTACTTC | CASSAGQVRVSYEQYF
TRBJ1-5 | . | TRBV27 | . | TGTGCCAGCAGTTTAATCGGGACAAATCATCAGCCCCAGCATTTT | CASSLIGTNHQPQHF
TRBJ1-5 | once | TRBV27 | . | TGTGCCAGCAGTTTTTCCGGCGGTAGCAATCAGCCCCAGCATTTT | CASSFSGGSNQPQHF
TRBJ2-1 | . | TRBV28 | . | TGTGCCAGCAGTTTATTGTCTTTAGCGAATGAGCAGTTCTTC | CASSLLSLANEQFF
TRBJ2-7 | . | TRBV7-9 | TRBD2 | TGTGCCAGCAGCAAGACTAGCGGGAGGAGTTCCTACGAGCAGTACTTC | CASSKTSGRSSYEQYF
TRBJ2-1 | once | TRBV5-4 | TRBD1 | TGTGCCAGCAGCCGGGGACAGAACAATGAGCAGTTCTTC | CASSRGQNNEQFF
TRBJ2-1 | once | TRBV7-3 | TRBD2 | TGTGCCAGCAGCTCCGGGACTAGCGACTTGTTCTTC | CASSSGTSDLFF
TRBJ1-1 | . | TRBV11-2 | . | TGTGCCAGCAGCTTAGCCGGCAATGAAGCTTTCTTT | CASSLAGNEAFF
TRBJ2-3 | . | TRBV27 | . | TGTGCCAGCAGATCCTGGGGCGGACGCACAGATACGCAGTATTTT | CASRSWGGRTDTQYF
TRBJ2-1 | once | TRBV13 | TRBD2 | TGTGCCAGCACTAGCGGGAGGGCCTGGCTTGAGCAGTTCTTC | CASTSGRAWLEQFF
TRBJ2-1 | . | TRBV16 | . | TGTGCCAGCAGCCAGGGCAATGAGCAGTTCTTC | CASSQGNEQFF
TRBJ2-1 | . | TRBV7-9 | TRBD1 | TGTGCCAGCAGCTTACGGGACAGGGGTCCCGATGAGCAGTTCTTC | CASSLRDRGPDEQFF
TRBJ2-3 | . | TRBV14 | TRBD1 | TGTGCCAGCAGCCAGGGCTTGACAGGGGGCGATGCGGATACGCAGTATTTT | CASSQGLTGGDADTQYF
TRBJ1-6 | . | TRBV6-4 | TRBD1 | TGTGCCAGCAGTGACTCAGAGGGACAGCCGCTCGACTATAATTCACCCCTCCACTTT | CASSDSEGQPLDYNSPLHF
TRBJ2-7 | . | TRBV11-2 | . | TGTGCCAGCAGCTCGACTAGTTCCTACGAGCAGTACTTC | CASSSTSSYEQYF
TRBJ2-1 | . | TRBV29-1 | TRBD2 | TGCAGCGTCGCTCCCCTAGCGGGAGGGCCCAATGAGCAGTTCTTC | CSVAPLAGGPNEQFF
TRBJ2-3 | . | TRBV7-6 | . | TGTGCCAGCAGCTCGTGGACAGAACTATACACAGATACGCAGTATTTT | CASSSWTELYTDTQYF